This entry features one T cell receptor (beta chain) sequence. Its antigen is unidentified. There are 15 residues in the CDR3. CDR1 and CDR2 (germline): SGHTA, FQGTGA. Trimming stripped 5 bases from V and 9 bases from J, with 20 bases between. This specimen belongs to a study of cytomegalovirus exposure and HLA in healthy donors. PCR involved 60 Vbeta and 13 Jbeta primers. Here immunoSEQ multiplex PCR was the method, and the copy in TCRdb shows in-frame clones only, minus some. This sample has 150,000 or so clones, with around 75% found just once. Broader study findings: Later analysis revealed greater clonal expansion in HLA-associated TCR beta chains than in equally common others. Most observed TCR sequences were rare, whereas some public TCRs were detected in many donors.

Sequences were obtained from PBMCs. This chain uses TRBV7-3 with TRBJ2-1, with a tentative D call TRBD1 (6 bases). The receptor was isolated from a man aged 35 to 55 in good health and CMV-seronegative. CDR3 in amino acids: CASSLIAGALGEQFF. CDR3 coding DNA: TGTGCCAGCAGCCTAATCGCAGGGGCCCTCGGTGAGCAGTTCTTC.